What follows describes a single TCR beta chain. The sample comes from a study of blood T cell repertoires in COVID-19. This table comes from immunoSEQ multiplex PCR, and its TCRdb copy is limited to in-frame clones, with some not included. The profile covers tens of thousands of clones, with approximately 80% appearing a single time and about 50% taken by the ten largest. CDR1 is SGHTA and CDR2 is FQGNSA in the germline V gene. This CDR3 has 14 amino acids. V lost 2 bases and J 7 bases, leaving 12 bases between the germline ends. Sequenced: peripheral blood. V and J are TRBV7-2 and TRBJ2-1, with D tentatively TRBD1 (6 bases). This TCR derives from a woman of 80 years or more with acute or convalescent COVID-19. The CDR3 region is CASSLMQGLNEQFF. In nucleotides, the CDR3 is TGTGCCAGCAGCTTAATGCAGGGGCTAAATGAGCAGTTCTTC.